The present T cell receptor beta chain was sequenced within a study of blood T cell repertoires in COVID-19. As for the study in general: Whether acute or convalescent, the COVID-19 samples came from the United States, Italy and Spain.

Profiled with immunoSEQ multiplex PCR; TCRdb holds only in-frame clones, not every one. The data contain 190,000 or so clones, approximately 81% of them singletons. The study assigned cohorts using participant-reported clinical history. The trim removed 4 bases at V and 10 bases at J, leaving 7 bases unmatched. The CDR3 is 14 residues long. Per the germline V gene, CDR1 is MNHEY and CDR2 is SVGAGI. The specimen was PBMCs or T cells enriched from blood (not recorded which). The chain carries TRBV6-5 and TRBJ1-5, with 10 positions matching TRBD1. The TCR comes from a man aged 35-49 years who had recovered from COVID-19. DNA for the CDR3: TGTGCCAGCAGTTCACGACAGGGGGCCTACCCCCAGCATTTT. Encoded protein: CASSSRQGAYPQHF.